This T cell receptor (beta chain) was sequenced for a study of CXCR3-negative and CXCR3-positive naive CD8 T cells. Note on this clonotype: What it binds is not known.

Libraries were UMI-labeled 5' RACE TRB cDNA. TCRdb derives one entry per CDR3 protein from the 5' RACE reads, leaving out DNA. This sample's table reports some 120,000 distinct CDR3 sequences. Study-wide results and limits: Researchers report that CXCR3-positive naive cells carry more hydrophobic TRB CDR3s than CXCR3-negative naive cells.

The source material was naive CXCR3+ CD8+ T cells from blood. Noted subset: CD45RO-CCR7+CD27+CD95- naive CD8+ T cells expressing CXCR3 (TNR3+). This sequence was found in a human donor in good health. Some clones in this sample may be carry-over from other donors' samples.

CDR3 region: CASSYRPGRADEQFF. The rearrangement links TRBV6-5 to TRBJ2-1; checking the TCRdb D call of TRBD2 is not possible without DNA. CDR3 length: 15 amino acids. In germline, CDR1 is MNHEY, CDR2 SVGAGI.